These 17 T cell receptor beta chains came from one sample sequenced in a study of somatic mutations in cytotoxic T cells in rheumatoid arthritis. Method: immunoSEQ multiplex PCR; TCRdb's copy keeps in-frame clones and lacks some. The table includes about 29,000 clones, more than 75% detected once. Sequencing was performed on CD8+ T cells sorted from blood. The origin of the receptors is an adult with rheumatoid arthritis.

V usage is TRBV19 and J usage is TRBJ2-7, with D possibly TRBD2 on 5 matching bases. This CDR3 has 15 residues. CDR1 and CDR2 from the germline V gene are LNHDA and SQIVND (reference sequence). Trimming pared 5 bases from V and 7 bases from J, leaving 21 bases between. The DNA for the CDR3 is TGTGCCAGTAGTTCAGACTATACCTCCAGTGGGGAGCAGTACTTC. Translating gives CASSSDYTSSGEQYF.

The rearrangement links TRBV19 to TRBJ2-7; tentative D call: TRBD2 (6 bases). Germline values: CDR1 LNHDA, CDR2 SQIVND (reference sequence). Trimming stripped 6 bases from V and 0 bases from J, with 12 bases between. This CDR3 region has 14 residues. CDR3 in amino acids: CASRSSGGSYEQYF. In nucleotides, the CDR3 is TGTGCCAGTAGATCCTCCGGGGGCTCCTACGAGCAGTACTTC.

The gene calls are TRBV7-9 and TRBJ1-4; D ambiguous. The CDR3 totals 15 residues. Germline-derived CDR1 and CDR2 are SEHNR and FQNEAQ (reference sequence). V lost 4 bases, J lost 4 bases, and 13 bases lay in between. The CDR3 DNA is TGTGCCAGCAGCTGGGCGGGGAGCTATAATGAAAAACTGTTTTTT. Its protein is CASSWAGSYNEKLFF. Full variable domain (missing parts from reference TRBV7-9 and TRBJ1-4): DTGVSQNPRHKITKRGQNVTFRCDPISEHNRLYWYRQTLGQGPEFLTYFQNEAQLEKSRLLSDRFSAERPKGSFSTLEIQRTEQGDSAMYLCASSWAGSYNEKLFFGSGTQLSVL.

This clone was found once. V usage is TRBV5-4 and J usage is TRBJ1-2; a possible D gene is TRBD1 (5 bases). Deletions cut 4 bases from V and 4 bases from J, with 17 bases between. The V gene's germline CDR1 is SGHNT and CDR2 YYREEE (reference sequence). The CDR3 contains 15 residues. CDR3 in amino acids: CASSVNGGIVYGYTF. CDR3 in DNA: TGTGCCAGCAGCGTGAATGGGGGGATCGTCTATGGCTACACCTTC. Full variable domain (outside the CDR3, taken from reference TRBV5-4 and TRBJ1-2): ETGVTQSPTHLIKTRGQQVTLRCSSQSGHNTVSWYQQALGQGPQFIFQYYREEENGRGNFPPRFSGLQFPNYSSELNVNALELDDSALYLCASSVNGGIVYGYTFGSGTRLTVV.

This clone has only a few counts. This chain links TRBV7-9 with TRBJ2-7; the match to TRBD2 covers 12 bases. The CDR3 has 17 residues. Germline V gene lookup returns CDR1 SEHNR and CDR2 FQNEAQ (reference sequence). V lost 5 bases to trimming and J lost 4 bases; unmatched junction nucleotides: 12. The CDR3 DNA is TGTGCCAGCAGCGACGGATCTAGCGGGGGGGTCTGGTACGAGCAGTACTTC. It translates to CASSDGSSGGVWYEQYF.

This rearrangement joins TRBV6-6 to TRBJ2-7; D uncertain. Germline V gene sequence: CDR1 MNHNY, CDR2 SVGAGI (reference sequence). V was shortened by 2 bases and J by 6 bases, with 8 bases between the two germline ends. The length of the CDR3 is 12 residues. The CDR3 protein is CASSYDTAEQYF. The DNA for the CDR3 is TGTGCCAGCAGTTACGACACGGCCGAGCAGTACTTC.

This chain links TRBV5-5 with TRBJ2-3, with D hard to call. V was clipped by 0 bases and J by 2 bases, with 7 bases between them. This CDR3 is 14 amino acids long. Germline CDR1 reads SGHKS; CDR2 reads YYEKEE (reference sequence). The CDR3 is CASSLAGLTDTQYF. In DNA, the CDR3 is TGTGCCAGCAGCTTGGCGGGCCTCACAGATACGCAGTATTTT.

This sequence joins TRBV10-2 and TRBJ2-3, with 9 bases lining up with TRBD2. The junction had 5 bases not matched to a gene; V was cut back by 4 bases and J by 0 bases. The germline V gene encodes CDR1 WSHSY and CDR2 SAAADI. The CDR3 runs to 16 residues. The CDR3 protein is CASSGASGTSTDTQYF. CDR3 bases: TGCGCCAGCAGTGGGGCTAGCGGGACTAGCACAGATACGCAGTATTTT.

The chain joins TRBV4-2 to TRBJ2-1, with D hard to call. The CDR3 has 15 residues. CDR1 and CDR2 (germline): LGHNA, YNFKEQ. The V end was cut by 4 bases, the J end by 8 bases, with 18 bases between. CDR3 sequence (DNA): TGTGCCAGCAGCCCTCCCAGCCAGGTAGTGGATGAGCAGTTCTTC. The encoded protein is CASSPPSQVVDEQFF.

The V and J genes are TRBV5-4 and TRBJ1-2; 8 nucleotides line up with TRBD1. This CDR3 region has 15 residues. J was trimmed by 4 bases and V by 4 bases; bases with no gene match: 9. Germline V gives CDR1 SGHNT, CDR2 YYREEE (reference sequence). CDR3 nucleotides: TGTGCCAGCAGCACCTCGACAGGGGATATCTATGGCTACACCTTC. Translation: CASSTSTGDIYGYTF.

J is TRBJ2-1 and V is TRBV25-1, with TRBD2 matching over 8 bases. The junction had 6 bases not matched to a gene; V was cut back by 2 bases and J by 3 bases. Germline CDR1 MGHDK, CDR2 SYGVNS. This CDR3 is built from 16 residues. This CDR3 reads CASSETPGLDYNEQFF. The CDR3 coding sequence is TGTGCCAGCAGTGAAACCCCGGGACTAGACTACAATGAGCAGTTCTTC.

The CDR3 protein is CASLPISAPYNEQFF. CDR3 DNA: TGTGCCAGTTTACCGATTTCAGCACCATACAATGAGCAGTTCTTC. This chain connects TRBV6-6 to TRBJ2-1; D is undetermined. The CDR3 is 15 residues long. Germline CDR1 and CDR2: MNHNY and SVGAGI (reference sequence). Trimming removed 9 bases from V and 4 bases from J, with 19 bases in between.

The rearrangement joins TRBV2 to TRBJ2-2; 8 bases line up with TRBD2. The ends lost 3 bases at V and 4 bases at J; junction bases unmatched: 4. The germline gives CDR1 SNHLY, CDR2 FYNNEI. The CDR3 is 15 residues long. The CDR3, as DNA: TGTGCCAGCAGTGAGACGGGGGGGGGCACCGGGGAGCTGTTTTTT. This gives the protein CASSETGGGTGELFF.

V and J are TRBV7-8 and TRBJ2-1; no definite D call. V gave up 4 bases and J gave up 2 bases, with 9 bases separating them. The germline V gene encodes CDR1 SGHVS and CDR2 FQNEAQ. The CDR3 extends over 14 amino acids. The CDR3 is CASSSRFAYNEQFF. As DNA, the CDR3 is TGTGCCAGCAGCTCGAGATTCGCCTACAATGAGCAGTTCTTC.

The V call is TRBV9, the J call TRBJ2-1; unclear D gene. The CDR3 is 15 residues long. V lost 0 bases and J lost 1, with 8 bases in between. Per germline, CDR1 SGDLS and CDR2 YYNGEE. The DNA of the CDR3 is TGTGCCAGCAGCGTAGATGAGTGGTCCTACAATGAGCAGTTCTTC. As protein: CASSVDEWSYNEQFF.

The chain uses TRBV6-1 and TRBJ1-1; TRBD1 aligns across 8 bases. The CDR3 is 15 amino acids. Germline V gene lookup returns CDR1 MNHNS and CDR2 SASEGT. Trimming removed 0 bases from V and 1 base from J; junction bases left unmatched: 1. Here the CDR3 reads CASSEAGTGNTEAFF. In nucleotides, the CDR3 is TGTGCCAGCAGTGAAGCCGGGACAGGGAACACTGAAGCTTTCTTT.

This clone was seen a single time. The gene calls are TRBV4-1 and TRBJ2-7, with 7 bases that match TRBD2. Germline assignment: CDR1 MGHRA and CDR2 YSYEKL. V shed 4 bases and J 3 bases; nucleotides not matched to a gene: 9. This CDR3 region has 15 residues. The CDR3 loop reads CASSRERDVNYEQYF. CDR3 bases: TGCGCCAGCAGCCGTGAGCGGGACGTAAACTACGAGCAGTACTTC.